A single sample is the source of the 23 T cell receptor beta chains below, sequenced in a study of response to subunit inactivated influenza vaccine (dated by TCRdb to 2017 to 2018). Library preparation employed RT-PCR. The sequencer was an Illumina HiSeq 2500. TCRdb passed the public sequencing reads through fastp at Q25 and MiXCR, retaining productive beta sequences. Entries are consolidated by CDR3 protein sequence, retaining the most common genes and DNA. This sample lists 550,000 to 800,000 distinct CDR3 sequences; around a sixth were detected once. 9.5% to 13% of the sample comes from the top ten. Sequences were derived from PBMCs from blood, sampled 12 days after vaccination. Receptors originate from a man over 45 who received an inactivated influenza vaccine. Donor details come from another sample of the same person, matched by shared clones.

V is TRBV10-3 and J is TRBJ2-6; unclear D gene. The CDR3 sequence is 16 residues long. Germline V gene sequence: CDR1 ENHRY, CDR2 SYGVKD. The germline V and J ends were trimmed by 6 bases and 4 bases, with 16 bases remaining between them. The CDR3 DNA is TGTGCCATCAGAACAGACCCCCTGTCCGGGGCCAACGTCCTGACTTTC. Encoded protein: CAIRTDPLSGANVLTF.

This clonotype has at least ten counts. The chain has TRBV5-1 and TRBJ2-1, with 11 positions matching TRBD2. The CDR3 extends over 16 amino acids. Germline CDR1 SGHRS, CDR2 YFSETQ. V was pared by 2 bases and J by 2 bases, with 3 bases of the junction left unmatched. The CDR3 spells CASSFGTSGPYNEQFF. For the CDR3, the DNA is TGCGCCAGCAGCTTTGGGACTAGCGGCCCCTACAATGAGCAGTTCTTC.

The chain has TRBV7-3 and TRBJ2-1; 7 nucleotides agree with TRBD1. V shed 6 bases, J shed 14 bases, and the junction held 10 bases outside the gene matches. Germline V gene lookup returns CDR1 SGHTA and CDR2 FQGTGA. This CDR3 is 12 amino acids long. The CDR3 protein is CASRNPGDSEFF. The CDR3 DNA is TGTGCCAGCAGGAACCCCGGGGACAGCGAGTTCTTC.

Ten or more counts support this clonotype. J is TRBJ2-3 and V is TRBV24-1, with 8 bases identical to TRBD1. From germline, CDR1 is KGHDR and CDR2 SFDVKD. There are 16 residues in the CDR3. Trimming cost V 3 bases and J 4 bases; bases outside gene matches: 8. The CDR3 is CATSDTRTGSADTQYF. The CDR3 nucleotides read TGTGCCACCAGTGATACCAGGACAGGGTCGGCAGATACGCAGTATTTT.

The gene calls are TRBV9 and TRBJ2-1; 8 nucleotides match TRBD1. Trimming took 1 base from V and 0 from J; bases not matched to a gene: 3. Germline V gene lookup returns CDR1 SGDLS and CDR2 YYNGEE. The CDR3 extends over 16 amino acids. CDR3: CASSVSQGASYNEQFF. The CDR3 nucleotides are TGTGCCAGCAGCGTAAGTCAGGGGGCCTCCTACAATGAGCAGTTCTTC.

This clonotype occurred many times. This chain joins TRBV5-1 and TRBJ2-3, with 9 bases fitting TRBD2. Germline loops: CDR1 SGHRS, CDR2 YFSETQ. V was pared by 1 base and J by 4 bases, with 7 bases of the junction left unmatched. The length of the CDR3 is 16 residues. CDR3: CASSLLKLAGPDTQYF. The CDR3 DNA reads TGCGCCAGCAGCTTGCTTAAACTAGCGGGCCCAGATACGCAGTATTTT.

The chain has TRBV2 and TRBJ2-1; 7 bases line up with TRBD2. CDR3 size: 14 residues. Germline V gives CDR1 SNHLY, CDR2 FYNNEI. After removal of 2 bases from V and 9 bases from J, the junction contained 7 bases not matched to a gene. The CDR3 sequence is CASSELSTSSEQFF. The DNA of the CDR3 is TGTGCCAGCAGTGAACTTTCGACTAGCAGTGAGCAGTTCTTC.

The chain recombines TRBV5-1 with TRBJ2-3; 12 nucleotides line up with TRBD1. Per germline, CDR1 SGHRS and CDR2 YFSETQ. The CDR3 covers 15 residues. J lost 6 bases, V lost 5 bases, and 7 bases had no gene match. The CDR3 DNA reads TGCGCCAGCAGGTCCGGGACAGGGGGCCCTGATACGCAGTATTTT. This gives the protein CASRSGTGGPDTQYF.

The chain joins TRBV15 to TRBJ1-1; D is unclear. V was trimmed by 2 bases and J by 5 bases, leaving 15 bases between them. CDR1 is LNHNV, CDR2 YYDKDF, per germline (reference sequence). This CDR3 has 15 amino acids. DNA for the CDR3: TGTGCCACCAGCAGAAAAGTCGATCGGTTTACTGAAGCTTTCTTT. It specifies CATSRKVDRFTEAFF.

There are a few counts of this clonotype. V is TRBV18 and J is TRBJ2-2; D unclear. Trimming cost V 3 bases and J 4 bases, with 9 bases left between them. The germline CDR1 and CDR2 sequences are KGHSH and LQKENI. The CDR3 totals 14 residues. Here the CDR3 reads CASSPRGPTGELFF. The CDR3 nucleotides read TGTGCCAGCTCACCCCGAGGACCCACCGGGGAGCTGTTTTTT.

This chain links TRBV3-1 with TRBJ2-7; D is possibly TRBD2 (6 bases). The length of the CDR3 is 15 residues. Germline V lookup: CDR1 LGHDT, CDR2 YNNKEL (reference sequence). V gave up 1 base and J gave up 6 bases, with 16 bases separating them. CDR3 DNA sequence: TGTGCCAGCAGCCAAGCCCTGACGGGGGTGTTCGAGCAGTACTTC. Translated: CASSQALTGVFEQYF.

The chain employs TRBV12-3 or TRBV12-4 and TRBJ1-5, with D possibly TRBD1 on 6 matching bases. Trimming stripped 4 bases from V and 5 bases from J, with 15 bases between. The CDR3 is 15 amino acids. CDR3 region: CASSWDTGTYQPQHF. In DNA, the CDR3 is TGTGCCAGCAGTTGGGACACAGGCACCTATCAGCCCCAGCATTTT.

Points on this clonotype: One end of the junction is discordant with germline, which a read error may explain. The genes are TRBV28 and TRBJ2-1, with a weak D call TRBD2 (6 bases). This CDR3 has 16 residues. Looked up from germline, CDR1 is MDHEN and CDR2 is SYDVKM. CDR3 nucleotides: TGTGCCAGCAGTCTCCCCCAGGGACTCCCCTTCAATGAGCAGTCCTTC. Translating gives CASSLPQGLPFNEQSF.

DNA for the CDR3: TGCGCCAGCAGCTCATCTCATCAAAAAGAGACCCAGTACTTC. Its translation: CASSSSHQKETQYF. The gene calls are TRBV5-1 and TRBJ2-5; no clear D. CDR1 is SGHRS, CDR2 YFSETQ, per germline. The length of the CDR3 is 14 residues. With 3 bases removed from V and 3 bases from J, the gap between germline ends came to 12 bases.

Here the CDR3 DNA reads TGTGCCAGCAGTGGCGGGAGCGGGCGGGAGACCCAGTACTTC. It encodes CASSGGSGRETQYF. This chain connects TRBV6-2 or TRBV6-3 to TRBJ2-5; 7 bases are shared with TRBD2. The CDR3 has 14 amino acids. V lost 5 bases and J lost 5; bases outside the gene matches: 8. Looked up from germline, CDR1 is MNHEY and CDR2 is SVGEGT.

This clonotype was observed a few times. The gene calls are TRBV9 and TRBJ1-6, with D uncertain. Germline CDR1 is SGDLS and CDR2 is YYNGEE. The V gene lost 4 bases and the J gene lost 7 bases, with 12 bases spanning the gap. This CDR3 contains 14 residues. CDR3 in amino acids: CASSPRTVNSPLHF. The DNA of the CDR3 is TGTGCCAGCAGCCCAAGGACGGTGAATTCACCCCTCCACTTT.

This clonotype occurred a few times. The rearrangement links TRBV7-2 to TRBJ2-1; 10 bases fit TRBD2. Per the germline V gene, CDR1 is SGHTA and CDR2 is FQGNSA. The CDR3 has 15 amino acids. Trimming removed 2 bases from V and 6 bases from J; junction bases left unmatched: 4. Here the CDR3 DNA reads TGTGCCAGCAGCTTACTAATAGCGGGAGGCAATGAGCAGTTCTTC. Encoded protein: CASSLLIAGGNEQFF.

There are a few counts of this clonotype. The chain joins TRBV20-1 to TRBJ1-1; D is ambiguous. This CDR3 region has 12 residues. The germline CDR1 and CDR2 sequences are DFQATT and SNEGSKA (reference sequence). V shed 6 bases and J shed 1 base, with 9 bases lying between them. The CDR3 coding sequence is TGCAGTGCGCAAGACCCGAACACTGAAGCTTTCTTT. It encodes CSAQDPNTEAFF.

This clonotype was recorded a few times. The chain carries TRBV29-1 and TRBJ2-7, with D perhaps matching TRBD1 or TRBD2 (5 bases each). The CDR3 contains 12 residues. Germline V lookup: CDR1 SQVTM, CDR2 ANQGSEA. V was shortened by 7 bases and J by 7 bases, with 17 bases between the two germline ends. CDR3 region: CSAQVGPLEQYF. For the CDR3, the DNA is TGCAGCGCCCAGGTGGGACCCTTGGAGCAGTACTTC.

This clonotype has only a few counts. The chain carries TRBV7-2 and TRBJ2-3, with 8 bases identical to TRBD2. After removal of 4 bases from V and 0 bases from J, the junction contained 6 bases not matched to a gene. Germline V CDR1 and CDR2: SGHTA, FQGNSA. CDR3 length equals 16 residues. The DNA of the CDR3 is TGTGCCAGCAGCTGGAGAACTAGCGGTAGCACAGATACGCAGTATTTT. It codes for CASSWRTSGSTDTQYF.

This rearrangement joins TRBV6-7 to TRBJ2-7; 12 positions agree with TRBD2. TRBV6-7 qualifies as an ORF whose function is uncertain. V shed 0 bases and J 6 bases; nucleotides not matched to a gene: 3. This CDR3 contains 15 residues. CDR3 in DNA: TGTGCCAGCAGTTACTCGACTAGCGGGAGCCGCGAGCAGTACTTC. This encodes CASSYSTSGSREQYF.

The chain uses TRBV2 and TRBJ2-3, with a possible D match to TRBD1 (6 bases). This CDR3 has 16 amino acids. The germline V gene has CDR1 SNHLY and CDR2 FYNNEI. Trimming removed 5 bases from V and 2 bases from J, with 17 bases in between. CDR3 DNA sequence: TGTGCCAGCAGTCTCAACTCAGGGACATACACAGATACGCAGTATTTT. It specifies CASSLNSGTYTDTQYF.

This clonotype has ten or more counts. This chain joins TRBV7-8 and TRBJ2-7; D is perhaps TRBD1 (5 bases). The CDR3 contains 14 residues. Germline loops: CDR1 SGHVS, CDR2 FQNEAQ. V gave up 1 base and J gave up 3 bases, with 10 bases separating them. This chain's CDR3 is CASSLGRQIYEQYF. CDR3 nucleotide sequence: TGTGCCAGCAGCTTAGGGAGACAGATCTACGAGCAGTACTTC.